Following are 30 T cell receptor beta chains from one sample sequenced in a study of blood T cell repertoires in COVID-19. TCRdb's copy holds only in-frame clones and misses some; the assay was immunoSEQ multiplex PCR. Of under 400,000 clones in the sample, more than 70% were seen once. Sample: PBMCs or T cells enriched from blood (not recorded which). The receptor source for this set is a woman aged 25 to 39 who had been exposed to COVID-19.

The chain combines TRBV7-9 with TRBJ2-3, with TRBD2 matching over 10 bases. Germline assignment: CDR1 SEHNR and CDR2 FQNEAQ (reference sequence). J was trimmed by 3 bases and V by 4 bases; bases with no gene match: 7. The CDR3 runs 16 residues. CDR3 region: CASSSKAGGDTDTQYF. The CDR3 DNA is TGTGCCAGCAGCTCAAAAGCGGGAGGGGATACAGATACGCAGTATTTT.

V and J are TRBV6-5 and TRBJ2-1; D ambiguous. The CDR3 loop spans 16 amino acids. From germline, CDR1 is MNHEY and CDR2 SVGAGI. V was clipped by 4 bases and J by 2 bases, with 15 bases between them. CDR3 loop: CASSLELIRPYNEQFF. DNA for the CDR3: TGTGCCAGCAGTTTGGAGCTGATCCGGCCCTACAATGAGCAGTTCTTC.

The V gene is TRBV5-4, the J gene TRBJ2-5; 11 bases agree with TRBD2. Germline V lookup: CDR1 SGHNT, CDR2 YYREEE (reference sequence). This CDR3 region has 16 residues. The V gene end was trimmed by 5 bases and the J gene end by 5 bases; junction bases not matched to a gene: 11. The CDR3 nucleotides read TGTGCCAGCAGACCCGGGACTAGCGGTAGGGGGGAGACCCAGTACTTC. Translated, it gives CASRPGTSGRGETQYF.

This sequence joins TRBV24-1 and TRBJ2-1; 10 nucleotides line up with TRBD2. CDR1 is KGHDR, CDR2 SFDVKD, per germline. This CDR3 comprises 18 residues. The V gene end was trimmed by 4 bases and the J gene end by 4 bases; junction bases not matched to a gene: 12. The DNA of the CDR3 is TGTGCCACCAGTGACCCTCTCCCTAGCGGGGGTACTTACAATGAGCAGTTCTTC. Encoded protein: CATSDPLPSGGTYNEQFF.

This clone appeared once. This chain's CDR3 is CASSQDGHQETQYF. The CDR3, as DNA: TGTGCCAGCAGCCAAGATGGGCACCAAGAGACCCAGTACTTC. The chain uses TRBV14 and TRBJ2-5; the D is unclear. Trimming pared 0 bases from V and 0 bases from J, leaving 5 bases between. Germline CDR1 SGHDN, CDR2 FVKESK. CDR3 length: 14 amino acids.

The chain couples TRBV7-2 to TRBJ1-5; perhaps TRBD1 as D (5 bases). The ends were cut back, 1 base at V and 0 bases at J, with 10 bases in the middle. The CDR3 loop spans 16 amino acids. The germline gives CDR1 SGHTA, CDR2 FQGNSA. The CDR3 region is CASSLVARVSNQPQHF. DNA for the CDR3: TGTGCCAGCAGCTTAGTTGCCAGGGTTAGCAATCAGCCCCAGCATTTT. Full variable domain (missing parts from reference TRBV7-2 and TRBJ1-5): GAGVSQSPSNKVTEKGKDVELRCDPISGHTALYWYRQSLGQGLEFLIYFQGNSAPDKSGLPSDRFSAERTGGSVSTLTIQRTQQEDSAVYLCASSLVARVSNQPQHFGDGTRLSIL.

The chain couples TRBV11-2 to TRBJ2-1; D gene ambiguous. Germline V gene data show CDR1 as SGHAT and CDR2 as FQNNGV. Trimming shortened V by 2 bases and J by 12 bases, and 20 bases separated the two germline ends. The CDR3 consists of 15 residues. The CDR3 sequence is CASSLTSPHTMVQFF. The CDR3 DNA reads TGTGCCAGCAGCTTAACCTCACCACACACAATGGTGCAGTTCTTC.

V usage is TRBV7-6 and J usage is TRBJ1-6; D may be TRBD1 (5 bases). The CDR3 consists of 17 residues. Between the trimmed V and J ends, which lost 1 base and 0 bases, there was a span of 10 bases. Germline V gene lookup returns CDR1 SGHVS and CDR2 FNYEAQ. The CDR3 nucleotides are TGTGCCAGCAGCTTAGGGGGGGTCAGCTCCTATAATTCACCCCTCCACTTT. It yields the protein CASSLGGVSSYNSPLHF.

V is TRBV12-3 or TRBV12-4 and J is TRBJ1-6, with D perhaps matching TRBD1 (5 bases). The CDR3 is made up of 13 amino acids. Deletions cut 4 bases from V and 11 bases from J, with 12 bases between. For the CDR3, the DNA is TGTGCCAGCAGTTCGTTGACAGTGGCACCCCTCCACTTT. Translation gives CASSSLTVAPLHF.

The V call is TRBV12-3 or TRBV12-4, the J call TRBJ1-5; 7 bases match TRBD1. This CDR3 is 11 amino acids long. V lost 6 bases, J lost 10 bases, and 3 bases stayed unmatched. The CDR3 coding sequence is TGTGCCAGCAGCCCAGGGGGTCCCCAGCATTTT. This sequence encodes CASSPGGPQHF.

A single count supports this clone. The V call is TRBV29-1, the J call TRBJ2-7, with 9 bases fitting TRBD1. The CDR3 spans 13 residues. J was trimmed by 3 bases and V by 3 bases; bases with no gene match: 3. CDR1 and CDR2 from the germline V gene are SQVTM and ANQGSEA. The chain's CDR3 is CSVEGQGIYEQYF. CDR3 sequence (DNA): TGCAGCGTTGAGGGACAGGGAATCTACGAGCAGTACTTC.

The rearrangement links TRBV7-9 to TRBJ1-5; D ambiguous. CDR1 is SEHNR, CDR2 FQNEAQ, per germline (reference sequence). V dropped 5 bases and J dropped 0 bases, with 20 bases sitting between them. The CDR3 spans 18 residues. CDR3 region: CASSPEHRGRYSNQPQHF. The DNA for the CDR3 is TGTGCCAGCAGCCCAGAGCATCGCGGCCGCTATAGCAATCAGCCCCAGCATTTT.

The rearrangement uses TRBV19 and TRBJ2-7; 7 bases are a match to TRBD1. Germline V gene lookup returns CDR1 LNHDA and CDR2 SQIVND (reference sequence). V shed 1 base and J 3 bases; nucleotides not matched to a gene: 15. The CDR3 totals 18 residues. This CDR3 reads CASSIADGQAEGSYEQYF. The CDR3 bases are TGTGCCAGTAGTATAGCCGACGGACAGGCCGAAGGGAGCTACGAGCAGTACTTC.

The V gene is TRBV4-1, the J gene TRBJ2-7, with 8 bases matching TRBD1. This CDR3 comprises 15 residues. Unmatched junction bases numbered 7, after V lost 2 bases and J lost 4 bases. In germline, CDR1 is MGHRA, CDR2 YSYEKL. CDR3 nucleotides: TGCGCCAGCAGCCAATTGACAGGACAGGGATACGAGCAGTACTTC. Translation gives CASSQLTGQGYEQYF.

The rearrangement joins TRBV3-1 (or the pseudogene TRBV3-2) to TRBJ2-2; TRBD2 matches 13 bases. After removal of 5 bases from V and 2 bases from J, the junction contained 2 bases not matched to a gene. Germline V gene data show CDR1 as LGHDT and CDR2 as YNNKEL (reference sequence). The CDR3 runs 16 residues. The CDR3 DNA reads TGTGCCAGCAGCGGGGGACTAGCGGGAAACACCGGGGAGCTGTTTTTT. Translating gives CASSGGLAGNTGELFF.

The genes are TRBV5-1 and TRBJ2-2; weak D call: TRBD1 (5 bases). V was shortened by 4 bases and J by 1 base, with 20 bases between the two germline ends. The length of the CDR3 is 18 residues. Germline assignment: CDR1 SGHRS and CDR2 YFSETQ. CDR3 amino acids: CASSPIGAGRRNTGELFF. In DNA, the CDR3 is TGCGCCAGCAGCCCCATAGGGGCCGGACGCCGGAACACCGGGGAGCTGTTTTTT.

This chain uses TRBV6-5 with TRBJ1-6, with TRBD1 matching 8 bases. The V segment lost 7 bases and the J segment 7 bases; nucleotides outside the gene matches: 9. The germline CDR1 and CDR2 sequences are MNHEY and SVGAGI. The CDR3 consists of 15 residues. The CDR3 loop is CASTLGGTGNSPLHF. CDR3 DNA sequence: TGTGCCAGCACCCTAGGCGGGACAGGCAATTCACCCCTCCACTTT.

The chain couples TRBV5-4 to TRBJ2-3; a weak D match, TRBD2 (6 bases). Deletions cut 4 bases from V and 9 bases from J, with 24 bases between. Germline values: CDR1 SGHNT, CDR2 YYREEE (reference sequence). The CDR3 runs to 16 residues. The CDR3 sequence: CASSPPGVGVVETQYF. The CDR3 DNA follows: TGTGCCAGCAGCCCCCCGGGGGTGGGGGTGGTAGAGACGCAGTATTTT.

This clone was seen only once. The chain carries TRBV19 and TRBJ1-1; TRBD1 matches at 7 bases. V lost 7 bases to trimming and J lost 3 bases; unmatched junction nucleotides: 5. The CDR3 has 13 residues. The V gene's germline CDR1 is LNHDA and CDR2 SQIVND (reference sequence). CDR3 bases: TGTGCCAGTACTTACAGGGGTTACACTGAAGCTTTCTTT. Its protein is CASTYRGYTEAFF. The full variable domain, its missing parts supplied by reference TRBV19 and TRBJ1-1, is DGGITQSPKYLFRKEGQNVTLSCEQNLNHDAMYWYRQDPGQGLRLIYYSQIVNDFQKGDIAEGYSVSREKKESFPLTVTSAQKNPTAFYLCASTYRGYTEAFFGQGTRLTVV.

This chain joins TRBV6-5 and TRBJ1-6; D may be TRBD1 (6 bases). The CDR3 is 13 amino acids. The V gene's germline CDR1 is MNHEY and CDR2 SVGAGI. V was trimmed by 6 bases and J by 14 bases, leaving 17 bases between them. CDR3 sequence reads: CASRGTRGHSLHF. The CDR3 DNA reads as TGTGCCAGCAGGGGGACAAGGGGCCATTCCCTCCACTTT.

This chain connects TRBV6-5 to TRBJ1-2, with 7 bases that match TRBD1. V was clipped by 0 bases and J by 4 bases; unmatched bases: 5. The length of the CDR3 is 15 residues. Germline CDR1 reads MNHEY; CDR2 reads SVGAGI. CDR3 nucleotides: TGTGCCAGCAGTTACTCCCGGGACAGCCCCTATGGCTACACCTTC. Its protein is CASSYSRDSPYGYTF.

This sequence joins TRBV5-4 and TRBJ2-5, with TRBD2 identical over 7 bases. CDR1 and CDR2 (germline): SGHNT, YYREEE (reference sequence). J lost 4 bases, V lost 0 bases, and 6 bases had no gene match. CDR3 size: 15 residues. In DNA form, the CDR3 reads TGTGCCAGCAGCTTGGTTGGGCTAGCGGTAGAGACCCAGTACTTC. As protein: CASSLVGLAVETQYF.

The chain links TRBV2 to TRBJ1-2; 7 nucleotides agree with TRBD1. V lost 11 bases and J lost 0; bases outside the gene matches: 6. Germline values: CDR1 SNHLY, CDR2 FYNNEI. The CDR3 is 13 residues long. The CDR3 protein is CAGSGGANYGYTF. CDR3 DNA: TGTGCCGGATCAGGGGGAGCTAACTATGGCTACACCTTC. Combining the CDR3 with reference TRBV2 and TRBJ1-2 gives the whole variable domain EPEVTQTPSHQVTQMGQEVILRCVPISNHLYFYWYRQILGQKVEFLVSFYNNEISEKSEIFDDQFSVERPDGSNFTLKIRSTKLEDSAMYFCAGSGGANYGYTFGSGTRLTVV.

J is TRBJ2-7 and V is TRBV5-8, with 8 nucleotides matching TRBD1. There are 14 residues in the CDR3. J gave up 5 bases and V 2 bases, and 6 bases lay outside the gene matches. Germline V gene lookup returns CDR1 SGHTS and CDR2 YDEGEE. This CDR3 is CASSFRDRKDEQYF. The CDR3 nucleotides are TGTGCCAGCAGCTTCCGGGACAGGAAGGACGAGCAGTACTTC.

The chain links TRBV10-2 to TRBJ2-3; D is possibly TRBD2 (6 bases). Germline V CDR1 and CDR2: WSHSY, SAAADI. This CDR3 is built from 15 residues. V lost 7 bases, J lost 3 bases, and 17 bases lay in between. The CDR3 loop is CASTPGGPGTDTQYF. The CDR3 DNA follows: TGCGCCAGCACCCCCGGGGGACCGGGGACAGATACGCAGTATTTT.

This clone was detected only once. This rearrangement joins TRBV24-1 to TRBJ2-5; tentatively, D is TRBD1 (6 bases). V lost 4 bases, J lost 3 bases, and 11 bases lay in between. Germline V gene lookup returns CDR1 KGHDR and CDR2 SFDVKD. The CDR3 covers 14 residues. This CDR3 is CATSETRGKETQYF. CDR3 nucleotide sequence: TGTGCCACCAGTGAGACAAGGGGGAAAGAGACCCAGTACTTC.

For the CDR3, the DNA is TGCGCCAGCAGCTTTCAGGGAAGTGCCCTCTACGAGCAGTACTTC. Translated, it gives CASSFQGSALYEQYF. The chain carries TRBV5-1 and TRBJ2-7, with D possibly TRBD1 on 5 matching bases. The ends were cut back, 2 bases at V and 3 bases at J, with 15 bases in the middle. This CDR3 is built from 15 residues. Germline CDR1 is SGHRS and CDR2 is YFSETQ.

V is TRBV28 and J is TRBJ1-5, with D tentatively TRBD1 (5 bases). The V end lost 5 bases, the J end lost 7 bases, and 12 bases lay between the germline ends. The length of the CDR3 is 13 residues. Germline-derived CDR1 and CDR2 are MDHEN and SYDVKM. For the CDR3, the DNA is TGTGCCAGCAGTCATAGCGGGGGGCAGCCCCAGCATTTT. Its protein product is CASSHSGGQPQHF. Using reference TRBV28 and TRBJ1-5 for the parts outside the CDR3, the full variable domain is DVKVTQSSRYLVKRTGEKVFLECVQDMDHENMFWYRQDPGLGLRLIYFSYDVKMKEKGDIPEGYSVSREKKERFSLILESASTNQTSMYLCASSHSGGQPQHFGDGTRLSIL.

The genes are TRBV7-8 and TRBJ1-2; 8 bases are a match to TRBD1. The germline gives CDR1 SGHVS, CDR2 FQNEAQ. V lost 4 bases, J lost 2 bases, and 6 bases stayed unmatched. CDR3 length equals 15 residues. CDR3: CASSSTGGGNYGYTF. The CDR3 region has the DNA TGTGCCAGCAGCTCTACAGGGGGAGGGAACTATGGCTACACCTTC.

The J gene is TRBJ1-4, the V gene TRBV19, with 8 bases aligning to TRBD1. From germline, CDR1 is LNHDA and CDR2 SQIVND (reference sequence). This CDR3 comprises 14 residues. The J segment lost 2 bases and the V segment lost 9 bases, leaving 5 bases of the junction unmatched. The CDR3 spells CASNRGMTNEKLFF. For the CDR3, the DNA is TGTGCCAGCAACAGGGGGATGACTAATGAAAAACTGTTTTTT.